The 5 T cell receptor beta chains below were found in one sample sequenced in a study of T-cell memory formation after mild COVID-19. MiXCR, run by TCRdb on the 5' RACE reads, gives a single entry per CDR3 protein. The sample holds approximately 570,000 distinct CDR3 sequences, 18% seen once. What was sequenced was PBMCs or a T cell subset sorted from them (not recorded which). The receptor set was obtained from an adult woman who had mild COVID-19 (a few samples of this study predate the infection). Cell type and time point are not known.

This clonotype showed up just a few times. CDR3 sequence reads: CASSLGASSGRPVGELFF. CDR3 in DNA: TGCGCCAGCAGCTTGGGGGCCTCTAGCGGGAGACCCGTCGGGGAGCTGTTTTTT. The rearrangement joins TRBV5-1 to TRBJ2-2; 10 bases agree with TRBD2. With 0 bases clipped from V and 7 bases from J, the junction kept 12 bases outside the gene matches. Germline values: CDR1 SGHRS, CDR2 YFSETQ. This CDR3 has 18 amino acids.

This clonotype was found a few times. The chain has TRBV12-3 or TRBV12-4 and TRBJ2-4; no clear D gene. This CDR3 has 17 residues. The V gene lost 4 bases and the J gene lost 0 bases, with 16 bases spanning the gap. CDR3 residues: CASSSVGSGLAKNIQYF. For the CDR3, the DNA is TGTGCCAGCAGTTCCGTGGGGTCCGGTCTAGCCAAAAACATTCAGTACTTC.

The gene calls are TRBV20-1 and TRBJ2-1, with TRBD2 identical over 12 bases. The germline gives CDR1 DFQATT, CDR2 SNEGSKA (reference sequence). This CDR3 is 14 amino acids long. V was pared by 5 bases and J by 5 bases, with 4 bases of the junction left unmatched. The CDR3 here is CSAHGLAGNNEQFF. For the CDR3, the DNA is TGCAGTGCTCACGGACTAGCGGGGAACAATGAGCAGTTCTTC.

V usage is TRBV29-1 and J usage is TRBJ2-4; TRBD2 aligns across 9 bases. With 7 bases clipped from V and 3 bases from J, the junction kept 10 bases outside the gene matches. The CDR3 covers 15 residues. Per germline, CDR1 SQVTM and CDR2 ANQGSEA. CDR3 sequence: CSAGSGRPGKNIQYF. For the CDR3, the DNA is TGCAGCGCGGGGAGCGGGAGGCCCGGCAAAAACATTCAGTACTTC.

This clonotype was seen a handful of times. The chain recombines TRBV7-9 with TRBJ2-7; D possibly uses TRBD1 or TRBD2 (6 bases each). The CDR3 is 15 amino acids. Germline V gene lookup returns CDR1 SEHNR and CDR2 FQNEAQ (reference sequence). V was shortened by 4 bases and J by 7 bases, with 20 bases between the two germline ends. The CDR3 DNA reads TGTGCCAGCAGCTCGTTCCGGACAGCGGAGGGAGAGCAGTACTTC. Translating gives CASSSFRTAEGEQYF.